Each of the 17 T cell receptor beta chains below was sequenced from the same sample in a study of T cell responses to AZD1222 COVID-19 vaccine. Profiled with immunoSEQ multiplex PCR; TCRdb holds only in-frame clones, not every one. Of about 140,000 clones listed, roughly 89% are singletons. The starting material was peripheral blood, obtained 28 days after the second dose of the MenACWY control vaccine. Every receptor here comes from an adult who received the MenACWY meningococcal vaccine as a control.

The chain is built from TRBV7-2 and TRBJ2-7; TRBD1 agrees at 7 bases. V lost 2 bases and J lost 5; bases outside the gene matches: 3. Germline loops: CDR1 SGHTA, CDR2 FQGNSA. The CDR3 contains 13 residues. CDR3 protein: CASSLKTGHEQYF. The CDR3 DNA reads TGTGCCAGCAGCTTAAAGACAGGGCACGAGCAGTACTTC.

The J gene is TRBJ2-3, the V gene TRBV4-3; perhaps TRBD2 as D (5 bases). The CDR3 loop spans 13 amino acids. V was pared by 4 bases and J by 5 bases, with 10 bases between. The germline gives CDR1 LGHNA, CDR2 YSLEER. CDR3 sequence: CASSLSGGDTQYF. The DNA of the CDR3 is TGCGCCAGCAGCCTTAGTGGAGGAGATACGCAGTATTTT.

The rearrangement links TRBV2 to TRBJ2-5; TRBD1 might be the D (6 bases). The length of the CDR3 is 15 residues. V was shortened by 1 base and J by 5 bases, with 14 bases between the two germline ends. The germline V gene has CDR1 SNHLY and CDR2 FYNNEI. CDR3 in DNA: TGTGCCAGCAGTGAAGAGGGGGTCCGGAGGGAGACCCAGTACTTC. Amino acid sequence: CASSEEGVRRETQYF.

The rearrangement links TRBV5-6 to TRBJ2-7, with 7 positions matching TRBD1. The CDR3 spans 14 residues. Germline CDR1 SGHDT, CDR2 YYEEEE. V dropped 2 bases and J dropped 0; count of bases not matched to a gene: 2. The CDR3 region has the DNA TGTGCCAGCAGCTTCGGGACAGACTCCTACGAGCAGTACTTC. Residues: CASSFGTDSYEQYF.

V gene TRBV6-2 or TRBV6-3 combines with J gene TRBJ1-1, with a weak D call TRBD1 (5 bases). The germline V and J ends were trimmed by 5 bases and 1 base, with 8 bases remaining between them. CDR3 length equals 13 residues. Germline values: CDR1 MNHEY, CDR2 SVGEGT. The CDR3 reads CASSTGQNTEAFF. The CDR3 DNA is TGTGCCAGCAGTACTGGACAGAACACTGAAGCTTTCTTT.

DNA of the CDR3: TGTGCCAGCAGTGAATCGGGGGGGGATAGCAATCAGCCCCAGCATTTT. It encodes CASSESGGDSNQPQHF. The rearrangement joins TRBV2 to TRBJ1-5, with D perhaps TRBD1 (5 bases). The V end was cut by 2 bases, the J end by 0 bases, with 11 bases between. Germline-derived CDR1 and CDR2 are SNHLY and FYNNEI. The CDR3 covers 16 residues. The variable domain in full, completed from reference TRBV2 and TRBJ1-5, reads EPEVTQTPSHQVTQMGQEVILRCVPISNHLYFYWYRQILGQKVEFLVSFYNNEISEKSEIFDDQFSVERPDGSNFTLKIRSTKLEDSAMYFCASSESGGDSNQPQHFGDGTRLSIL.

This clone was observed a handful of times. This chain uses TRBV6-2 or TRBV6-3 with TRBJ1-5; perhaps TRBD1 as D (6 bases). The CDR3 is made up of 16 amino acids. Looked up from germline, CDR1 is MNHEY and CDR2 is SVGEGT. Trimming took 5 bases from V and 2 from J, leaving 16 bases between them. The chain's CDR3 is CASSPEQGIGNQPQHF. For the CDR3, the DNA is TGTGCCAGCAGTCCCGAGCAGGGGATCGGCAATCAGCCCCAGCATTTT.

DNA for the CDR3: TGCGCCAGCAGCTGGAGACAGGGGGCGGGGACCGGGGAGCTGTTTTTT. It specifies CASSWRQGAGTGELFF. This chain joins TRBV5-1 and TRBJ2-2, with 10 bases lining up with TRBD1. Germline values: CDR1 SGHRS, CDR2 YFSETQ. Trimming removed 3 bases from V and 5 bases from J; junction bases left unmatched: 7. This CDR3 has 16 residues. The entire variable domain, with the rest obtained from reference TRBV5-1 and TRBJ2-2, is as follows: KAGVTQTPRYLIKTRGQQVTLSCSPISGHRSVSWYQQTPGQGLQFLFEYFSETQRNKGNFPGRFSGRQFSNSRSEMNVSTLELGDSALYLCASSWRQGAGTGELFFGEGSRLTVL.

CDR3 bases: TGTGCCAGCAGCGGGCAGGGGTATTCACCCCTCCACTTT. Translation gives CASSGQGYSPLHF. The chain uses TRBV14 and TRBJ1-6; TRBD1 might be the D (6 bases). The CDR3 is made up of 13 amino acids. Trimming left V 5 bases short and J 8 bases short, with 10 bases between. Germline V gene lookup returns CDR1 SGHDN and CDR2 FVKESK.

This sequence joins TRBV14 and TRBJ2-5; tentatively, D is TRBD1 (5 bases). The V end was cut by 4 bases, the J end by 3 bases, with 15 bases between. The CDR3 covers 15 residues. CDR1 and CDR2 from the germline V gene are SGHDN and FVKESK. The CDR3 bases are TGTGCCAGCAGCCGGAAGCATAGCAGGGAAGAGACCCAGTACTTC. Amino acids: CASSRKHSREETQYF.

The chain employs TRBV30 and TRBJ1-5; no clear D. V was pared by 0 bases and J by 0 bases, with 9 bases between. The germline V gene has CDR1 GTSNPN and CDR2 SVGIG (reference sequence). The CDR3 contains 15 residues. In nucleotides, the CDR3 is TGTGCCTGGAGTGTAAAGGGAAATAGCAATCAGCCCCAGCATTTT. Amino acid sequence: CAWSVKGNSNQPQHF.

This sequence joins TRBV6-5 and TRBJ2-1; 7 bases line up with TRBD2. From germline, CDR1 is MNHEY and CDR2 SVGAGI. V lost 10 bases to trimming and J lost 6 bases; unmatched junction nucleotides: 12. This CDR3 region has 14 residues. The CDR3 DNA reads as TGTGCCATTAAGAAGGTAGCGGGCGGCAATGAGCAGTTCTTC. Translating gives CAIKKVAGGNEQFF.

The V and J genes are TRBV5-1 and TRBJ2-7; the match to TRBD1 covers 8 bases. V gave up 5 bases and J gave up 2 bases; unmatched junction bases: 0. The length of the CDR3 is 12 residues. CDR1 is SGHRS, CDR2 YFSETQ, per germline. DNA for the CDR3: TGCGCCAGCAGACAGGGGGCCTACGAGCAGTACTTC. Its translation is CASRQGAYEQYF. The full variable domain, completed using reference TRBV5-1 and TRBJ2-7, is KAGVTQTPRYLIKTRGQQVTLSCSPISGHRSVSWYQQTPGQGLQFLFEYFSETQRNKGNFPGRFSGRQFSNSRSEMNVSTLELGDSALYLCASRQGAYEQYFGPGTRLTVT.

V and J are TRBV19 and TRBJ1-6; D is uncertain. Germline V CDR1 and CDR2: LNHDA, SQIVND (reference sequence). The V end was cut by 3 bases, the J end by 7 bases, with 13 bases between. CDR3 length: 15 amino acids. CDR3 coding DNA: TGTGCCAGTAGTATGTGGGGATCGGGAAATTCACCCCTCCACTTT. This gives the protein CASSMWGSGNSPLHF.

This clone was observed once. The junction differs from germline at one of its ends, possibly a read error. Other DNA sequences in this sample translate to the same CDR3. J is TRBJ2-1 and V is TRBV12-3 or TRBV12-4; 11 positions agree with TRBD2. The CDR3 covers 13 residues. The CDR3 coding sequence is TGTGCCAGCAGTCTAGCGGGGGGCAATGAGCAGTTCTTC. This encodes CASSLAGGNEQFF.

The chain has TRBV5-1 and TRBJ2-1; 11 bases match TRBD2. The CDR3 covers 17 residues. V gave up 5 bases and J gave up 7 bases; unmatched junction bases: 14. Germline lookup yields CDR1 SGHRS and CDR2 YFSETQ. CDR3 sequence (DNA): TGCGCCAGCAGATTAGGGAGTAGCGGGAGGGCCTGGAATGAGCAGTTCTTC. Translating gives CASRLGSSGRAWNEQFF.

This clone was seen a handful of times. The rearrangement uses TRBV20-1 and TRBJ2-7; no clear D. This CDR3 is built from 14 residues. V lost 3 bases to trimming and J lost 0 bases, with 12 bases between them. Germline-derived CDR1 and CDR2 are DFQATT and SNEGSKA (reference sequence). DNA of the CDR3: TGCAGTGCTAGTATCCCGACTCTCTCCTACGAGCAGTACTTC. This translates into CSASIPTLSYEQYF.